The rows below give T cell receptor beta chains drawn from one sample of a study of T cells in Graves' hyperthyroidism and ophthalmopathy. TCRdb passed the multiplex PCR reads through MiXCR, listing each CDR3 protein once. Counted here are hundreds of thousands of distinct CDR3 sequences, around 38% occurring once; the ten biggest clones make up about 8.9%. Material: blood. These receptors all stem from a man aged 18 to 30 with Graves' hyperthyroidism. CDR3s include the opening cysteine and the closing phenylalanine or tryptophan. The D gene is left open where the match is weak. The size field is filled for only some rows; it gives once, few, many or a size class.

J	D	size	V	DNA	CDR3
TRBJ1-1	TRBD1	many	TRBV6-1	TGTGCCAGCATAGGGACAGGGGACACTGAAGCTTTCTTT	CASIGTGDTEAFF
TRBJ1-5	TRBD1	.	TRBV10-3	TGTGCCAGCAGAGCGGACAGGAGCGCCAATCAGCCCCAGCATTTT	CASRADRSANQPQHF
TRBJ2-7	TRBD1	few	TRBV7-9	TGTGCCAGCAGCCCCGGGACAGGGCTCCACGAGCAGTACTTC	CASSPGTGLHEQYF
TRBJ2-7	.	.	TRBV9	TGTGCCAGCAGCGTAGGGGCGGGTAGCGAGCAGTACTTC	CASSVGAGSEQYF
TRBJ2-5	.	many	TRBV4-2	TGTGCCAGCAGCTTGCATCCACAAGAGACCCAGTACTTC	CASSLHPQETQYF
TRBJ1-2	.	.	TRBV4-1	TGTGCCAGCAGCCCTCTCGGGGGGGAAGCTAACTATGGCTACACCTTC	CASSPLGGEANYGYTF
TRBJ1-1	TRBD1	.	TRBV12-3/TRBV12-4	TGTGCCAGCAGTTCCTACAGGGGTACTGAAGCTTTCTTT	CASSSYRGTEAFF
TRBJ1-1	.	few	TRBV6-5	TGTGCCAGCAGTTACGGCAAGGGTTACACTGAAGCTTTCTTT	CASSYGKGYTEAFF
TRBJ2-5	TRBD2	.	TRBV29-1	TGCAGCGTTGTGGGGGGGACCTACAATGAGCAGTACTTC	CSVVGGTYNEQYF
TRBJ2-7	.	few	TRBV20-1	TGCAGTGCTAGAGATGGTTTAGGGTCCTACGAGCAGTACTTC	CSARDGLGSYEQYF
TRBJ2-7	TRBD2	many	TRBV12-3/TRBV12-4	TGTGCCAGCAGGCCTAGCGGCTCCTACGAGCAGTACTTC	CASRPSGSYEQYF
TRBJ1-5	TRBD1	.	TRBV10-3	TGTGCCAGCAGTCCGGGGACAGTGCTGAATCAGCCCCAGCATTTT	CASSPGTVLNQPQHF
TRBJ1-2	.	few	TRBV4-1	TGCGCCAGCAGCCAAGATCTGGCAGCAACACTCTACTATGGCTACACCTTC	CASSQDLAATLYYGYTF
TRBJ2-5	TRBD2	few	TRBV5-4	TGTGCCAGCAGTAAGACTAGCGGGGTGCAAGAGACCCAGTACTTC	CASSKTSGVQETQYF
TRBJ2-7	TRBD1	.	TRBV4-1	TGTGCCAGCAGCCAAGGACAGGTCGCCTACGAGCAGTACTTC	CASSQGQVAYEQYF
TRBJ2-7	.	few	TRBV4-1	TGCGCCAGCAGCACCTCATGGCCCTACGAGCAGTACTTC	CASSTSWPYEQYF
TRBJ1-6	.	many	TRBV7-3	TGTGCCAGCAGCTTAAGGCGGAATTCACCCCTCCACTTT	CASSLRRNSPLHF
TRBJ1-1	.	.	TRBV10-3	TGTGCCATCAGTGCCGGGGTTCCGACCACTGAAGCTTTCTTT	CAISAGVPTTEAFF
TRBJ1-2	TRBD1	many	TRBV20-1	TGCAGTGCTCCGGGCAGACAGGGCGACTATGGCTACACCTTC	CSAPGRQGDYGYTF
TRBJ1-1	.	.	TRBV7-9	TGTGCCAGCAGCTTCCCGGGACATCAGAACACTGAAGCTTTCTTT	CASSFPGHQNTEAFF
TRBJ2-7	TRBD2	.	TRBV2	TGTGCCAGCAGTTGGGGCAGCGGGGGGTTACTCGAGCAGTACTTC	CASSWGSGGLLEQYF
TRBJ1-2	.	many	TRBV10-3	TGTGCCATCAGTGGAGACAGGGGCTACACCTTC	CAISGDRGYTF
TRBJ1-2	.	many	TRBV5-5	TGTGCCAGCAGCTTGGACACTCGAGACTATGGCTACACCTTC	CASSLDTRDYGYTF
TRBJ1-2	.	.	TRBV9	TGTGCCAGCAGGGGGGGAGGGGGCTATGGCTACACCTTC	CASRGGGGYGYTF
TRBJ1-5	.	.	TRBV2	TGTGCCTCCTCCCAGGGTTTTAGCAATCAGCCCCAGCATTTT	CASSQGFSNQPQHF
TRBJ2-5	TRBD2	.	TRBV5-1	TGCGCCAGCAGCTTGGCCGGGGGACTAGCGGGGCAAGAGACCCAGTACTTC	CASSLAGGLAGQETQYF
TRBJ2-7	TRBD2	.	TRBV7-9	TGTGCCAGCAGCTTTCTAGCGGTGGACGAGCAGTACTTC	CASSFLAVDEQYF
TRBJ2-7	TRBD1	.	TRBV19	TGTGCCAGTAGTGACCGGGACAGGGGAGGGTACGAGCAGTACTTC	CASSDRDRGGYEQYF